This entry lists 28 T cell receptor beta chains sequenced from one sample in a study of T cell responses to AZD1222 COVID-19 vaccine. Libraries were prepared by immunoSEQ multiplex PCR; TCRdb keeps only in-frame clonotypes and omits some of them. Among some 120,000 clones listed, about four fifths were seen once. The sample in question was peripheral blood, obtained on day 0 of AZD1222 vaccination. The receptors were sampled from an adult in good health.

The chain joins TRBV7-2 to TRBJ2-4; 8 nucleotides match TRBD1. CDR1 and CDR2 from the germline V gene are SGHTA and FQGNSA. Trimming at V came to 1 base and at J to 9 bases, leaving 5 bases not matched to a gene. This CDR3 contains 14 residues. The CDR3 region has the DNA TGTGCCAGCAGCTTAGGAGGGCAGGGGGCCATTCAGTACTTC. It is translated as CASSLGGQGAIQYF.

The chain joins TRBV24-1 to TRBJ1-4, with TRBD1 matching over 7 bases. J lost 2 bases, V lost 4 bases, and 6 bases had no gene match. Germline CDR1 and CDR2: KGHDR and SFDVKD. This CDR3 spans 16 amino acids. CDR3 DNA sequence: TGTGCCACCAGTGAAGGGGGCAAAAGGACTAATGAAAAACTGTTTTTT. Its translation: CATSEGGKRTNEKLFF.

A word on this clone: The sample holds other DNA sequences that translate to the same CDR3. The chain carries TRBV5-1 and TRBJ2-3; 8 nucleotides match TRBD2. The germline V gene encodes CDR1 SGHRS and CDR2 YFSETQ. After removal of 2 bases from V and 2 bases from J, the junction contained 1 base not matched to a gene. The CDR3 covers 14 residues. For the CDR3, the DNA is TGCGCCAGCAGCTTAGGACTAGCCACAGATACGCAGTATTTT. It is translated as CASSLGLATDTQYF.

The chain has TRBV24-1 and TRBJ2-2; D ambiguous. The V and J ends lost 9 bases and 2 bases respectively, with 9 bases between them. The germline gives CDR1 KGHDR, CDR2 SFDVKD. The CDR3 spans 13 residues. CDR3 bases: TGTGCCACCTGGGAACATAACACCGGGGAGCTGTTTTTT. As protein: CATWEHNTGELFF.

The gene calls are TRBV13 and TRBJ2-3; tentative D call: TRBD2 (6 bases). Trimming took 2 bases from V and 7 from J, leaving 25 bases between them. Per germline, CDR1 PRHDT and CDR2 FYEKMQ (reference sequence). This CDR3 has 18 residues. This CDR3 reads CASSLRADWRVSVNTQYF. The CDR3 region has the DNA TGTGCCAGCAGCTTAAGGGCGGATTGGAGGGTTTCGGTGAATACGCAGTATTTT.

This clone was seen only once. The chain links TRBV30 to TRBJ1-4; D gene uncertain. The CDR3 contains 12 residues. Germline assignment: CDR1 GTSNPN and CDR2 SVGIG (reference sequence). Trimming stripped 7 bases from V and 3 bases from J, with 9 bases between. CDR3 in amino acids: CASRRANEKLFF. For the CDR3, the DNA is TGTGCCTCGCGGCGAGCTAATGAAAAACTGTTTTTT.

This sequence joins TRBV24-1 and TRBJ1-2; 8 nucleotides line up with TRBD1. Germline V gene lookup returns CDR1 KGHDR and CDR2 SFDVKD. The CDR3 length is 14 residues. With V trimmed by 5 bases and J by 7 bases, 8 bases remained unmatched. The CDR3 is CATSGEQGDSGYTF. CDR3 nucleotides: TGTGCCACCAGTGGTGAACAGGGGGACAGTGGCTACACCTTC.

This rearrangement joins TRBV18 to TRBJ2-5; 7 bases are a match to TRBD1. There are 14 residues in the CDR3. Germline V CDR1 and CDR2: KGHSH, LQKENI. J lost 2 bases, V lost 0 bases, and 0 bases had no gene match. The CDR3 here is CASSPPGQQETQYF. The CDR3 DNA follows: TGTGCCAGCTCACCACCGGGACAGCAAGAGACCCAGTACTTC.

The CDR3 region is CASSPVEGNYEQYF. The CDR3 nucleotides read TGCGCCAGCAGCCCGGTCGAAGGAAACTACGAGCAGTACTTC. V usage is TRBV4-1 and J usage is TRBJ2-7; no clear D gene. V was clipped by 4 bases and J by 3 bases, with 13 bases between them. This CDR3 has 14 amino acids. Per the germline V gene, CDR1 is MGHRA and CDR2 is YSYEKL.

A few counts support this clone. The CDR3 nucleotides are TGTGCCAGCAGTTCTTTGGTAGGCAATCAGCCCCAGCATTTT. Protein: CASSSLVGNQPQHF. The rearrangement joins TRBV27 to TRBJ1-5; D is unclear. Trimming left V 4 bases short and J 2 bases short, with 9 bases between. The germline CDR1 and CDR2 sequences are MNHEY and SMNVEV (reference sequence). The CDR3 is made up of 14 amino acids.

The V call is TRBV27, the J call TRBJ1-3; D unclear. Trimming pared 2 bases from V and 2 bases from J, leaving 10 bases between. The CDR3 loop spans 15 amino acids. Germline CDR1 reads MNHEY; CDR2 reads SMNVEV (reference sequence). The CDR3 sequence: CASSLTWGTGNTIYF. The CDR3 nucleotides read TGTGCCAGCAGTTTAACATGGGGAACTGGAAACACCATATATTTT.

This chain links TRBV19 with TRBJ2-7; D ambiguous. V lost 3 bases to trimming and J lost 4 bases, with 13 bases between them. There are 14 residues in the CDR3. Per germline, CDR1 LNHDA and CDR2 SQIVND (reference sequence). The CDR3 reads CASSIVNSEYEQYF. CDR3 coding DNA: TGTGCCAGTAGTATTGTAAACAGCGAATACGAGCAGTACTTC.

This clone showed up just a few times. V usage is TRBV2 and J usage is TRBJ1-2; 7 bases match TRBD1. V was clipped by 2 bases and J by 1 base; unmatched bases: 1. The CDR3 has 14 residues. Germline assignment: CDR1 SNHLY and CDR2 FYNNEI. CDR3 in DNA: TGTGCCAGCAGTGAATCAGGGGGTAACTATGGCTACACCTTC. As protein: CASSESGGNYGYTF.

The chain combines TRBV10-3 with TRBJ1-2; maybe TRBD1 (6 bases). Germline V CDR1 and CDR2: ENHRY, SYGVKD. The length of the CDR3 is 14 residues. V was trimmed by 1 base and J by 9 bases, leaving 15 bases between them. The CDR3 region has the DNA TGTGCCATCAGTGAGTTTGAAGGGGGAGGAAGCTACACCTTC. Residues: CAISEFEGGGSYTF.

The gene calls are TRBV5-4 and TRBJ2-5; D gene ambiguous. The CDR3 has 13 amino acids. CDR1 SGHNT and CDR2 YYREEE come from the germline V gene (reference sequence). The V end lost 0 bases, the J end lost 2 bases, and 5 bases lay between the germline ends. CDR3 amino acids: CASSLDWQETQYF. The CDR3 region has the DNA TGTGCCAGCAGCTTGGACTGGCAAGAGACCCAGTACTTC.

The J gene is TRBJ2-1, the V gene TRBV5-1; D is unclear. With 2 bases removed from V and 3 bases from J, the gap between germline ends came to 6 bases. The CDR3 length is 13 residues. The V gene's germline CDR1 is SGHRS and CDR2 YFSETQ. The CDR3 DNA is TGCGCCAGCAGCTTTAGAGACTACAATGAGCAGTTCTTC. It translates to CASSFRDYNEQFF.

CDR3 residues: CAGQGATNEKLFF. For the CDR3, the DNA is TGTGCCGGACAGGGTGCAACTAATGAAAAACTGTTTTTT. The J gene is TRBJ1-4, the V gene TRBV28; 8 bases fit TRBD1. CDR1 is MDHEN and CDR2 is SYDVKM in the germline V gene. The V and J ends lost 11 bases and 0 bases, in that order; junction bases with no gene match: 2. The CDR3 spans 13 residues.

The chain employs TRBV6-5 and TRBJ1-1; tentatively, D is TRBD1 (6 bases). Germline loops: CDR1 MNHEY, CDR2 SVGAGI. Trimming shortened V by 2 bases and J by 1 base, and 14 bases separated the two germline ends. The CDR3 loop spans 16 amino acids. DNA for the CDR3: TGTGCCAGCAGTTACGCCAGGGGATTTAAGAACACTGAAGCTTTCTTT. Translation: CASSYARGFKNTEAFF.

The chain joins TRBV6-7 to TRBJ1-2; no clear D gene. TRBV6-7 qualifies as an ORF whose function is uncertain. This CDR3 is 11 amino acids long. The V end was cut by 7 bases, the J end by 6 bases, with 9 bases between. For the CDR3, the DNA is TGTGCCAGCATCCGAACCCATGGCTACACCTTC. Translated: CASIRTHGYTF.

V and J are TRBV11-2 and TRBJ1-1; the D is unclear. Trimming pared 0 bases from V and 2 bases from J, leaving 1 base between. Germline CDR1 is SGHAT and CDR2 is FQNNGV. This CDR3 comprises 12 residues. CDR3 DNA: TGTGCCAGCAGCTTAGATAACACTGAAGCTTTCTTT. This gives the protein CASSLDNTEAFF.

The CDR3 DNA is TGTGCCAGCAGTGAATTGATGGACAGTGCTTACAATGAGCAGTTCTTC. Translated: CASSELMDSAYNEQFF. The J gene is TRBJ2-1, the V gene TRBV25-1; a possible D gene is TRBD1 (6 bases). The germline V gene encodes CDR1 MGHDK and CDR2 SYGVNS. Trimming left V 1 base short and J 4 bases short, with 14 bases between. The length of the CDR3 is 16 residues.

The V gene is TRBV28, the J gene TRBJ1-2; D is unclear. V was shortened by 3 bases and J by 6 bases, with 11 bases between the two germline ends. CDR3 length: 13 amino acids. Per the germline V gene, CDR1 is MDHEN and CDR2 is SYDVKM. For the CDR3, the DNA is TGTGCCAGCAGTTTGTTGAGGGCTGATGGCTACACCTTC. Its translation: CASSLLRADGYTF.

V is TRBV28 and J is TRBJ2-1; 7 nucleotides agree with TRBD1. This CDR3 has 14 amino acids. Germline V CDR1 and CDR2: MDHEN, SYDVKM. The junction had 9 bases not matched to a gene; V was cut back by 6 bases and J by 7 bases. The CDR3 bases are TGTGCCAGCAGCCCAATCCCGGGACAGAATGAGCAGTTCTTC. It yields the protein CASSPIPGQNEQFF.

The genes are TRBV7-2 and TRBJ2-7; D gene unclear. Trimming left V 5 bases short and J 0 bases short, with 20 bases between. The CDR3 is 17 residues long. Germline CDR1 is SGHTA and CDR2 is FQGNSA. The DNA for the CDR3 is TGTGCCAGCAGCCCCAGCCTTCCTGCAAGATCCTCCTACGAGCAGTACTTC. It codes for CASSPSLPARSSYEQYF.

V is TRBV12-3 or TRBV12-4 and J is TRBJ1-4; D not certain. Deletions cut 6 bases from V and 7 bases from J, with 12 bases between. This CDR3 has 13 residues. The CDR3 nucleotides read TGTGCCAGCAGCCCAAGAGGGTTTGAAAAACTGTTTTTT. Amino acids: CASSPRGFEKLFF.

This chain connects TRBV2 to TRBJ1-1, with D perhaps matching TRBD1 (6 bases). Trimming pared 5 bases from V and 0 bases from J, leaving 7 bases between. This CDR3 is 13 amino acids long. The germline V gene has CDR1 SNHLY and CDR2 FYNNEI. As DNA, the CDR3 is TGTGCCAGCAGTAGGGACATGAACACTGAAGCTTTCTTT. Residues: CASSRDMNTEAFF. The entire variable domain, with the rest obtained from reference TRBV2 and TRBJ1-1, is as follows: EPEVTQTPSHQVTQMGQEVILRCVPISNHLYFYWYRQILGQKVEFLVSFYNNEISEKSEIFDDQFSVERPDGSNFTLKIRSTKLEDSAMYFCASSRDMNTEAFFGQGTRLTVV.

This clone was seen only once. V and J are TRBV7-9 and TRBJ1-1, with TRBD1 as a possible D gene (5 bases). The CDR3 consists of 14 residues. Looked up from germline, CDR1 is SEHNR and CDR2 is FQNEAQ (reference sequence). V lost 3 bases and J lost 4, with 12 bases in between. This CDR3 is CASSFISGITEAFF. CDR3 DNA sequence: TGTGCCAGCAGCTTCATATCAGGGATCACTGAAGCTTTCTTT.

The CDR3 region is CASSKKGTSTRNEQFF. The CDR3 bases are TGTGCCAGCAGCAAAAAAGGGACTAGCACTCGCAATGAGCAGTTCTTC. The chain joins TRBV21-1 to TRBJ2-1; the table's D call of TRBD2 was not tested on the DNA. TRBV21-1 is a listed pseudogene. CDR3 size: 16 residues.